This is a list of T cell receptor beta chains from one sample in a study of vaccination effects on CD4 cells after COVID-19. Repertoires were generated with immunoSEQ multiplex PCR, while TCRdb's copy carries only in-frame clones and drops some. The sample shows under 55,000 clones, around 66% of them seen only once. Their antigens are not known. Material: CD4+ T cells from PBMCs cultured with a peptide pool, obtained before COVID-19 vaccination. The receptors originated from a human donor who had a prior SARS-CoV-2 infection. Both conserved end residues are part of each CDR3. Fields, in order: clone size, D gene, J gene, V gene, CDR3 protein, CDR3 DNA. A D gene is named only where the DNA matches it firmly. Rows give clone size only sometimes, using once, few, many, or a class for an expanded clone.

- | TRBD2 | TRBJ2-1 | TRBV5-1 | CASSLVAGGDNEQFF | TGCGCCAGCAGCTTGGTAGCGGGGGGGGACAATGAGCAGTTCTTC
- | TRBD1 | TRBJ1-2 | TRBV18 | CASSRGTGEGYTF | TGTGCCAGCTCACGGGGGACAGGGGAAGGCTACACCTTC
- | - | TRBJ2-1 | TRBV7-9 | CASSLAGPLNEQFF | TGTGCCAGCAGCTTAGCTGGACCTCTCAATGAGCAGTTCTTC
- | - | TRBJ2-7 | TRBV10-3 | CAISGDTGTEQYF | TGTGCCATCAGTGGTGACACAGGGACCGAGCAGTACTTC
few | TRBD1 | TRBJ1-2 | TRBV6-6 | CASSPQKTGGGYTF | TGTGCCAGCAGCCCACAAAAGACAGGGGGCGGCTACACCTTC
- | TRBD1 | TRBJ2-5 | TRBV19 | CATWDRSETQYF | TGTGCCACTTGGGACAGGTCAGAGACCCAGTACTTC
once | - | TRBJ1-2 | TRBV19 | CATLGRRQAGGYTF | TGTGCCACCCTAGGGAGGAGACAGGCGGGTGGCTACACCTTC
- | - | TRBJ2-4 | TRBV21-1 | CASSPQGGVLYKNIQYF | TGTGCCAGCAGCCCACAGGGGGGGGTATTGTACAAAAACATTCAGTACTTC
- | - | TRBJ1-3 | TRBV12-3/TRBV12-4 | CASSVNSGNTIYF | TGTGCCAGCAGTGTAAACTCTGGAAACACCATATATTTT
- | - | TRBJ2-5 | TRBV7-9 | CASSLGARGVFRFETQYF | TGTGCCAGCAGCTTAGGGGCGCGCGGGGTCTTTCGTTTCGAGACCCAGTACTTC
once | - | TRBJ1-5 | TRBV2 | CASSFGLGLGQPQHF | TGTGCCAGCAGTTTCGGTCTGGGTTTGGGTCAGCCCCAGCATTTT
- | - | TRBJ2-5 | TRBV11-3 | CASSLRGAETQYF | TGTGCCAGCAGCTTAAGGGGCGCGGAGACCCAGTACTTC
- | TRBD1 | TRBJ1-2 | TRBV5-1 | CASRQTTGGYGYTF | TGCGCCAGCAGACAAACGACAGGGGGCTATGGCTACACCTTC
- | - | TRBJ1-6 | TRBV3-1/TRBV3-2 | CASSHGTILSPLHF | TGTGCCAGCAGCCATGGGACGATATTATCACCCCTCCACTTT
- | - | TRBJ1-4 | TRBV23-1 | CASSQSTTRATEKLFF | TGCGCCAGCAGTCAATCAACGACAAGGGCTACTGAAAAACTGTTTTTT
- | TRBD1 | TRBJ1-2 | TRBV7-6 | CASSLFSGQGLNYGYTF | TGTGCCAGCAGCTTATTTTCGGGACAGGGCCTTAACTATGGCTACACCTTC
- | - | TRBJ2-7 | TRBV7-2 | CASSPRAGPYEQYF | TGTGCCAGCAGCCCCCGGGCCGGACCCTACGAGCAGTACTTC
- | TRBD2 | TRBJ2-3 | TRBV19 | CASSMAGLAGGRGDTQYF | TGTGCCAGTAGTATGGCGGGACTAGCGGGGGGGCGTGGAGATACGCAGTATTTT
- | - | TRBJ1-2 | TRBV5-1 | CASSTRSGTLYGYTF | TGCGCCAGCAGCACCCGTTCTGGGACACTGTATGGCTACACCTTC
few | - | TRBJ1-3 | TRBV5-1 | CASSKDGVNSGNTIYF | TGCGCCAGCAGCAAGGACGGAGTCAACTCTGGAAACACCATATATTTT
few | TRBD1 | TRBJ1-1 | TRBV6-5 | CASSPGTGPEAFF | TGTGCCAGCAGTCCTGGGACAGGGCCTGAAGCTTTCTTT
- | - | TRBJ2-5 | TRBV6-5 | CASSRAGQRQETQYF | TGTGCCAGCAGTCGGGCGGGACAGAGACAAGAGACCCAGTACTTC
- | - | TRBJ1-3 | TRBV18 | CASSPRGYSGNTIYF | TGTGCCAGCTCACCGCGGGGCTACTCTGGAAACACCATATATTTT
- | TRBD1 | TRBJ1-1 | TRBV27 | CASSTRDRRGGAFF | TGTGCCAGCAGTACCCGGGATCGCAGGGGGGGGGCTTTCTTT
- | - | TRBJ1-5 | TRBV28 | CASSLSGEQPQHF | TGTGCCAGCAGCTTATCAGGGGAACAGCCCCAGCATTTT
few | TRBD2 | TRBJ2-3 | TRBV2 | CASRRLASGDTQYF | TGTGCCAGCCGCAGACTAGCTAGCGGAGATACGCAGTATTTT
few | - | TRBJ1-6 | TRBV2 | CASTETGTMRPLHF | TGTGCCAGCACAGAGACGGGAACAATGCGACCCCTCCACTTT
- | TRBD2 | TRBJ2-5 | TRBV5-1 | CASSFTDGRLETQYF | TGCGCCAGCAGCTTTACGGACGGGAGGTTAGAGACCCAGTACTTC
- | - | TRBJ1-6 | TRBV9 | CASSALYGNSPLHF | TGTGCCAGCAGCGCACTTTATGGGAATTCACCCCTCCACTTT
- | - | TRBJ2-7 | TRBV5-5 | CASSLVGTPSYEQYF | TGTGCCAGCAGCTTGGTGGGAACCCCATCCTACGAGCAGTACTTC
- | TRBD1 | TRBJ1-5 | TRBV7-8 | CASSITGDGPQHF | TGTGCCAGCAGCATCACAGGGGATGGGCCCCAGCATTTT
- | TRBD1 | TRBJ2-5 | TRBV2 | CASSGRDSSTQYF | TGTGCCAGCAGTGGCCGGGACAGTAGTACCCAGTACTTC
few | - | TRBJ1-1 | TRBV5-4 | CASSLRETEAFF | TGTGCCAGCAGCTTGCGGGAGACTGAAGCTTTCTTT
- | TRBD2 | TRBJ2-3 | TRBV2 | CASRETSGSGDTQYF | TGTGCCAGCAGGGAGACTAGCGGGAGTGGAGATACGCAGTATTTT
- | - | TRBJ2-1 | TRBV5-4 | CASSLDRNSYNEQFF | TGTGCCAGCAGCTTGGACAGGAACTCCTACAATGAGCAGTTCTTC
- | TRBD1 | TRBJ1-5 | TRBV2 | CASSPRDRGNQPQHF | TGTGCCAGCAGCCCGAGGGACAGGGGAAATCAGCCCCAGCATTTT
- | - | TRBJ2-3 | TRBV27 | CASSALAADTQYF | TGTGCCAGCAGTGCCCTAGCCGCAGATACGCAGTATTTT
- | TRBD1 | TRBJ1-2 | TRBV19 | CASSLRQGGGYTF | TGTGCCAGTAGTCTCCGACAGGGCGGTGGCTACACCTTC
- | - | TRBJ2-3 | TRBV9 | CASSVHGGASTDTQYF | TGTGCCAGCAGCGTTCACGGGGGAGCTAGCACAGATACGCAGTATTTT
once | TRBD1 | TRBJ1-2 | TRBV5-4 | CASSPGTGGLYGYTF | TGTGCCAGCAGCCCTGGGACAGGGGGACTATATGGCTACACCTTC
- | TRBD1 | TRBJ2-1 | TRBV29-1 | CSVEGIRDRGFDEQFF | TGCAGCGTTGAAGGGATCCGGGACAGGGGCTTCGATGAGCAGTTCTTC
- | TRBD2 | TRBJ2-7 | TRBV7-2 | CASSLALAGSYEQYF | TGTGCCAGCAGCTTAGCCCTAGCGGGGAGCTACGAGCAGTACTTC
- | TRBD2 | TRBJ2-5 | TRBV10-3 | CAISRNIAGEGEETQYF | TGTGCCATAAGTAGAAATATAGCGGGAGAGGGGGAAGAGACCCAGTACTTC
- | - | TRBJ2-3 | TRBV2 | CASSVSPPTDTQYF | TGTGCCAGCAGTGTGAGTCCCCCAACAGATACGCAGTATTTT
- | TRBD2 | TRBJ2-7 | TRBV11-3 | CAGAGDGCSYEQYF | TGTGCCGGGGCGGGGGACGGATGCTCCTACGAGCAGTACTTC